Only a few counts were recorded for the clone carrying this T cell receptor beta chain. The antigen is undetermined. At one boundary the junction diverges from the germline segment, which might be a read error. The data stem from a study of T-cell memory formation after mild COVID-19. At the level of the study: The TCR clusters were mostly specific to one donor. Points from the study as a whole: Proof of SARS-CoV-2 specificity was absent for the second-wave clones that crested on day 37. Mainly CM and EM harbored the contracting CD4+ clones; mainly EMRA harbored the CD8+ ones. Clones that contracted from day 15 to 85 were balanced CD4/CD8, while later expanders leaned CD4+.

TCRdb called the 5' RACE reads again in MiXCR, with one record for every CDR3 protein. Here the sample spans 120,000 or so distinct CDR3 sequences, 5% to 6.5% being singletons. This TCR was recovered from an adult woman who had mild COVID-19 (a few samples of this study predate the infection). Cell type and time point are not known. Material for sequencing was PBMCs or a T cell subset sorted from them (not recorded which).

The CDR3 DNA reads as TGTGTCAGCAGCTTAATCTACGGGGATAATGAAAAACTGTTTTTT. Amino acid sequence: CVSSLIYGDNEKLFF. The chain recombines TRBV7-9 with TRBJ1-4; D gene uncertain. Germline lookup yields CDR1 SEHNR and CDR2 FQNEAQ (reference sequence). There are 15 residues in the CDR3.